This TCR beta chain is drawn from a study of cytotoxic CD8 clonotypes in ibrutinib-treated CLL. Looking at the study overall: Response sampling occurred after a median approximately 12 months of treatment (range 6 to 36).

Germline V lookup: CDR1 SGHAT, CDR2 FQNNGV. This CDR3 comprises 15 residues. The V end lost 5 bases, the J end lost 1 base, and 15 bases lay between the germline ends. Study-level points and caveats: The public clonotypes identified were infrequent and showed contraction or stability on treatment. Circulating CD8+ T-cell counts were tracked by baseline clonality, which exceeded that of age-matched healthy donors.

This clone was counted once. Its antigen is currently unknown. The data were produced by immunoSEQ multiplex PCR, yet TCRdb's version contains in-frame clones alone and is incomplete. This sample has more than 85,000 clones; approximately 80% occur once, and the top ten carry about 26%. The chain links TRBV11-2 to TRBJ2-7; D may be TRBD1 (6 bases). The sample here was PBMCs, taken after 24 months of ibrutinib treatment. This clonotype was obtained from a human donor with chronic lymphocytic leukemia. The CDR3 protein is CASSVPVQGSYEQYF. DNA for the CDR3: TGTGCCAGCAGCGTACCAGTACAGGGTTCCTACGAGCAGTACTTC.